This T cell receptor beta chain was recovered during a study of cytomegalovirus exposure and HLA in healthy donors. On the study more broadly: From donors who were HLA-typed, an early data release held about 89 million unique TCRs.

The PCR ran on 60 Vbeta and 13 Jbeta primers. This table comes from immunoSEQ multiplex PCR, and its TCRdb copy is limited to in-frame clones, with some not included. The listing contains around 78,000 clones. In regard to this clone: The antigen is unknown.

These donors counted as nominally healthy when sampled, but unrecorded immune exposures were likely. Overall study findings and caveats: Some TCR beta chains (about 170 of them) were listed as cytomegalovirus-associated.

The sequenced sample consisted of PBMCs. The TCR was taken from a man between 18 and 35 years old in good health and CMV-seropositive.

CDR3 in DNA: TGTGCCAGCTCACGGACAGAGGGTGGTGAAGCTTTCTTT. The encoded protein is CASSRTEGGEAFF. The chain is built from TRBV18 and TRBJ1-1; weak D call: TRBD1 (6 bases). Germline V gene data show CDR1 as KGHSH and CDR2 as LQKENI. V was cut by 4 bases and J by 7 bases, with 13 bases left in between. This CDR3 comprises 13 residues. Supplemented by reference TRBV18 and TRBJ1-1, the full variable domain reads NAGVMQNPRHLVRRRGQEARLRCSPMKGHSHVYWYRQLPEEGLKFMVYLQKENIIDESGMPKERFSAEFPKEGPSILRIQQVVRGDSAAYFCASSRTEGGEAFFGQGTRLTVV.